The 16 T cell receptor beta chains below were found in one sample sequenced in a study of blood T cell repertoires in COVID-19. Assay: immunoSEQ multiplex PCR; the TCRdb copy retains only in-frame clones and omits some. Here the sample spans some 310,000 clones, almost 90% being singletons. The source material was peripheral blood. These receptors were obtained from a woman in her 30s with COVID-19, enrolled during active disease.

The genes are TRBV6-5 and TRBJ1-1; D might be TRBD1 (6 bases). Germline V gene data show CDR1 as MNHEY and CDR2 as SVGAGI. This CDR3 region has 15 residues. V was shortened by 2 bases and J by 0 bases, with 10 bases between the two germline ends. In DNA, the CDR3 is TGTGCCAGCAGTTACGGGGGGGCACTGAACACTGAAGCTTTCTTT. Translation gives CASSYGGALNTEAFF.

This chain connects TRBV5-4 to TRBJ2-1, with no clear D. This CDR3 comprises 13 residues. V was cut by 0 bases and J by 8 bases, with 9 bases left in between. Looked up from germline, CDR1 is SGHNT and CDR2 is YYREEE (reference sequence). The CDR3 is CASSLGVRDEQFF. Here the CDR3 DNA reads TGTGCCAGCAGCTTGGGAGTCCGGGATGAGCAGTTCTTC.

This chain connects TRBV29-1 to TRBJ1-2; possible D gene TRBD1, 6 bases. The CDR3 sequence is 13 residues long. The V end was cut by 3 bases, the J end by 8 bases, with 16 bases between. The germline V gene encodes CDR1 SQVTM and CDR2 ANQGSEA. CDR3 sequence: CSVEVGAPKGYTF. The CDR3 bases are TGCAGCGTTGAGGTGGGGGCCCCAAAGGGCTACACCTTC.

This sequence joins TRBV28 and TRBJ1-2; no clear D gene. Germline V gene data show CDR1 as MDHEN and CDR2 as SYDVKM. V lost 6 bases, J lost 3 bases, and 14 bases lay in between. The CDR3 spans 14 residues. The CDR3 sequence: CASSVRQNYYGYTF. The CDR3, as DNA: TGTGCCAGCAGCGTGCGGCAGAACTACTATGGCTACACCTTC.

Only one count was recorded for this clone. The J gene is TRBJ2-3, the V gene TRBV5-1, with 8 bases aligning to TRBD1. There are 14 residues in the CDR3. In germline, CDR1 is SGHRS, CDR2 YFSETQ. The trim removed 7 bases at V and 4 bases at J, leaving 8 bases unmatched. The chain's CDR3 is CASGRTGTSDTQYF. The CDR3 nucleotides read TGCGCCAGCGGCCGGACAGGGACATCAGATACGCAGTATTTT. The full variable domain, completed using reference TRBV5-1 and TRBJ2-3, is KAGVTQTPRYLIKTRGQQVTLSCSPISGHRSVSWYQQTPGQGLQFLFEYFSETQRNKGNFPGRFSGRQFSNSRSEMNVSTLELGDSALYLCASGRTGTSDTQYFGPGTRLTVL.

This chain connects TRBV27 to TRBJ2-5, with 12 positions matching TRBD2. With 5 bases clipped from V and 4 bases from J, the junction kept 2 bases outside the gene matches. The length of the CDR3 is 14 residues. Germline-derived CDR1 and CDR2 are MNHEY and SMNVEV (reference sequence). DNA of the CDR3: TGTGCCAGCAGTGCGGGACTAGCGGGAGAGACCCAGTACTTC. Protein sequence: CASSAGLAGETQYF.

In DNA, the CDR3 is TGTGCCAGCAGCTTGGCCATTGGGGGCGGCAATCAGCCCCAGCATTTT. As protein: CASSLAIGGGNQPQHF. This chain joins TRBV5-5 and TRBJ1-5, with D possibly TRBD1 on 6 matching bases. V shed 0 bases and J shed 2 bases, with 12 bases lying between them. Germline loops: CDR1 SGHKS, CDR2 YYEKEE (reference sequence). The CDR3 consists of 16 residues.

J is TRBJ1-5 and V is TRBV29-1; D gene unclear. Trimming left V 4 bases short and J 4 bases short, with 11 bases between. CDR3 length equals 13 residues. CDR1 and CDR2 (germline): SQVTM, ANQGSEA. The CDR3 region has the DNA TGCAGCGTTGGTGGCGGCGGGAATCAGCCCCAGCATTTT. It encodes CSVGGGGNQPQHF.

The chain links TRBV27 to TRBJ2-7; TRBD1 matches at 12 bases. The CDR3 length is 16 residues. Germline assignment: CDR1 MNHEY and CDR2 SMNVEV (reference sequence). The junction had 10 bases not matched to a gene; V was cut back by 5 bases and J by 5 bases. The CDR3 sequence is CASSGDRGRGSDEQYF. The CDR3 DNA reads TGTGCCAGCAGTGGGGACAGGGGGCGGGGTTCGGACGAGCAGTACTTC.

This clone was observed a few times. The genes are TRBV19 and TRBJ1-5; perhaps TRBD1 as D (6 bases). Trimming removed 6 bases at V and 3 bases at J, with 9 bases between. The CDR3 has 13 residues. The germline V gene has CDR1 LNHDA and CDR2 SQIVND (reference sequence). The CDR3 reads CASRDSYNQPQHF. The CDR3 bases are TGTGCCAGTAGGGACAGCTACAATCAGCCCCAGCATTTT.

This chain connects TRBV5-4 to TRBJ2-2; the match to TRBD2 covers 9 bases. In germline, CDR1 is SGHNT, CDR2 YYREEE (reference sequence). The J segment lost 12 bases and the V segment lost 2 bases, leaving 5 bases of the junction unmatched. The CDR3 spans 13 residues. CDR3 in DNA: TGTGCCAGCAGCTTTTTAGCGGGGGACAAGCTGTTTTTT. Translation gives CASSFLAGDKLFF. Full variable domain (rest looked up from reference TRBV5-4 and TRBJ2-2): ETGVTQSPTHLIKTRGQQVTLRCSSQSGHNTVSWYQQALGQGPQFIFQYYREEENGRGNFPPRFSGLQFPNYSSELNVNALELDDSALYLCASSFLAGDKLFFGEGSRLTVL.

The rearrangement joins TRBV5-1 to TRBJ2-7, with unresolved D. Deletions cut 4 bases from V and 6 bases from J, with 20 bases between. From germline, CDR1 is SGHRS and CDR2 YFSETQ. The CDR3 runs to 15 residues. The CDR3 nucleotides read TGCGCCAGCAGCGAACCGGGTCTTAGGTTAGGCGAGCAGTACTTC. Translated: CASSEPGLRLGEQYF. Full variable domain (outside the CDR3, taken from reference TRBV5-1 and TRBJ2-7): KAGVTQTPRYLIKTRGQQVTLSCSPISGHRSVSWYQQTPGQGLQFLFEYFSETQRNKGNFPGRFSGRQFSNSRSEMNVSTLELGDSALYLCASSEPGLRLGEQYFGPGTRLTVT.

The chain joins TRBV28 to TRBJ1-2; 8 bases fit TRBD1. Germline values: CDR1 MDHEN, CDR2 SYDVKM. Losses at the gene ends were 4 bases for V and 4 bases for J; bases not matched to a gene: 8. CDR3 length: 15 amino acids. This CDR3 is CASSSPTGEGYGYTF. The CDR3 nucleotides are TGTGCCAGCAGTTCCCCGACAGGGGAGGGCTATGGCTACACCTTC.

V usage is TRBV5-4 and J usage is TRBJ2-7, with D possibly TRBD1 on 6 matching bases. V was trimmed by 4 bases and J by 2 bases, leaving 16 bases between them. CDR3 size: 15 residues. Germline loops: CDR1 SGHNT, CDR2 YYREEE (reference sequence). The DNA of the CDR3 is TGTGCCAGCAGCCCGGGCGGGCAGGGGCCCTACGAGCAGTACTTC. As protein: CASSPGGQGPYEQYF.

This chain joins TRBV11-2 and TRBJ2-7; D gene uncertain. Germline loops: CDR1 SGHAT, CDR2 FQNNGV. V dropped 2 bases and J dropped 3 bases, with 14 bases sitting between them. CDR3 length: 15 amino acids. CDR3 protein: CASSLTDNLFYEQYF. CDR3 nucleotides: TGTGCCAGCAGCTTAACCGACAACCTCTTCTACGAGCAGTACTTC.

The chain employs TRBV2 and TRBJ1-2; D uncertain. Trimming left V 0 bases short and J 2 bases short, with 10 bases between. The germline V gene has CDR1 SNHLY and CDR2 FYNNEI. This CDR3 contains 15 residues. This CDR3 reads CASSEASGRNYGYTF. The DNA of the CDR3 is TGTGCCAGCAGTGAAGCAAGCGGGAGAAACTATGGCTACACCTTC.